Listed below are T cell receptor beta chains from one sample, sequenced in a study of cytomegalovirus exposure and HLA in healthy donors. Profiling relied on immunoSEQ multiplex PCR, and the TCRdb table lists in-frame clones only, not all of them. The sample contains about 140,000 clones, around 84% of which appear only once. The sequencing input was PBMCs. The source of these receptors is a man between 18 and 29 years old in good health and CMV-seropositive. Both conserved end residues are trimmed from each CDR3.

v_gene	j_gene	CDR3aa
TRBV7-8	TRBJ2-7	ASSLGTQSSYEQY
TRBV29-1	TRBJ1-2	SVPPGQGFGYT
TRBV6-4	TRBJ2-7	ASAEVRGLGGEQY
TRBV10-3	TRBJ1-1	AISESRTGGFGEAF
TRBV6-5	TRBJ2-2	ASSPREAGELF
TRBV28	TRBJ1-4	ASSIKTASNEKLF
TRBV9	TRBJ1-1	ASSAPGSNTEAF
TRBV2	TRBJ1-2	AIQGPHQGYT
TRBV11-2	TRBJ2-1	ASSSRQGRHNEQF
TRBV6-5	TRBJ2-7	ASSTPGLAGGQQY
TRBV6-5	TRBJ1-5	ASSSPQGAVNQPQH
TRBV29-1	TRBJ2-3	SAQGLAGVTDTQY
TRBV7-9	TRBJ2-7	ASSHALYEQY
TRBV4-2	TRBJ2-7	ASSQEGDRSYEQY
TRBV6-1	TRBJ2-3	ASGLAGGVPDTQY
TRBV30	TRBJ2-4	AGFGGGKNIQY
TRBV5-1	TRBJ2-1	ASSFSPPGTASYNEQF
TRBV27	TRBJ1-2	ASSLSQTGLNYGYT
TRBV6-5	TRBJ2-7	ASKDRQSYEQY
TRBV13	TRBJ2-1	ATPSATYNEQF
TRBV18	TRBJ1-1	ASSPMLTGNQGTEAF
TRBV7-9	TRBJ2-7	ASSLILSKTAKPYEQY